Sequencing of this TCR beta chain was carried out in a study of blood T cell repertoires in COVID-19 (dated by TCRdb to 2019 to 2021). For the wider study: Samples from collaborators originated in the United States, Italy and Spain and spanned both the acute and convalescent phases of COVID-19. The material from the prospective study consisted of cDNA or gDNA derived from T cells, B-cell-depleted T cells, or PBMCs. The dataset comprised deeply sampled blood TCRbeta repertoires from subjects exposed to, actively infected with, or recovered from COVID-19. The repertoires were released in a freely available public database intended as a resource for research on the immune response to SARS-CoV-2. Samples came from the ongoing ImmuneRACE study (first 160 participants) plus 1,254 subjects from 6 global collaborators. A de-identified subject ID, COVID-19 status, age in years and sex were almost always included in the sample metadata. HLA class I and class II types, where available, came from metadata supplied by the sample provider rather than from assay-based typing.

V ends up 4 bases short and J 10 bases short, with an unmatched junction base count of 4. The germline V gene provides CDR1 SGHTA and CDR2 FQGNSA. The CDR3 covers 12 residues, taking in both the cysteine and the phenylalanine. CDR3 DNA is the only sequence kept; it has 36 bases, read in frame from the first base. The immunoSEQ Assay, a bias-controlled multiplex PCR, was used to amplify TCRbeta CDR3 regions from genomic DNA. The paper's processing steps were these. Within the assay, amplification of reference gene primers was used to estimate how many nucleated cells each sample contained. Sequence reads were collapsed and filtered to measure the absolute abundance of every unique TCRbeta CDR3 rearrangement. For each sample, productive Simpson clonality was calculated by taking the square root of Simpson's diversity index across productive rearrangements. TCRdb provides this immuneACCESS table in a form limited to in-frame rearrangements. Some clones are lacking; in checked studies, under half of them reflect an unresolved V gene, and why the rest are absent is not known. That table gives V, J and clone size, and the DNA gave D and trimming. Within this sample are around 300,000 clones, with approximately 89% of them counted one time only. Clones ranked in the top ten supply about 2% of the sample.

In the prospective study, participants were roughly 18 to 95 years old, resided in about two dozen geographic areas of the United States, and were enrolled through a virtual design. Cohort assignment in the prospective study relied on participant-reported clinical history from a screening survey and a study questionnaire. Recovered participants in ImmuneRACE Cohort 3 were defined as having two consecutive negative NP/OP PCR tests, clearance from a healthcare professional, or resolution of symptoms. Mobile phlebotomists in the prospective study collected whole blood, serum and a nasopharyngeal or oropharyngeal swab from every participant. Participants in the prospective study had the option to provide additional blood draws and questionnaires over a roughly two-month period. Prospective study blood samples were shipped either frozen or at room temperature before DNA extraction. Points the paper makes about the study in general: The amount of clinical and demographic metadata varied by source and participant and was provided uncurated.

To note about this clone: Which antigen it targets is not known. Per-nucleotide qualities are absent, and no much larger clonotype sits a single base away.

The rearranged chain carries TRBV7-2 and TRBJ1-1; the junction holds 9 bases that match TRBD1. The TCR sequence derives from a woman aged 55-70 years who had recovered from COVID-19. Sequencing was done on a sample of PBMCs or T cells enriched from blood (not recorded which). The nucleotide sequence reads TGTGCCAGCAGCTACAACAGGGGGCGAGCTTTCTTT. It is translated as CASSYNRGRAFF.